This TCR beta chain was captured in a study of technical replicates of blood from a handful of donors. Some clones are missing from TCRdb's copy, which holds only in-frame ones; the method was immunoSEQ multiplex PCR. The sample carries fewer than 65,000 clones, 80% to 90% recorded once. The CDR3 runs 13 residues. V was cut by 3 bases and J by 2 bases, with 6 bases left in between. CDR1 and CDR2 (germline): LGHNA, YSLEER. The chain is built from TRBV4-3 and TRBJ2-3, with unresolved D. The specimen was PBMCs. This sequence originates from a human donor in good health. Some clones in this sample may be carry-over from other donors' samples. The chain's CDR3 is CASSQSNTDTQYF. The CDR3, as DNA: TGCGCCAGCAGCCAGTCCAACACAGATACGCAGTATTTT.